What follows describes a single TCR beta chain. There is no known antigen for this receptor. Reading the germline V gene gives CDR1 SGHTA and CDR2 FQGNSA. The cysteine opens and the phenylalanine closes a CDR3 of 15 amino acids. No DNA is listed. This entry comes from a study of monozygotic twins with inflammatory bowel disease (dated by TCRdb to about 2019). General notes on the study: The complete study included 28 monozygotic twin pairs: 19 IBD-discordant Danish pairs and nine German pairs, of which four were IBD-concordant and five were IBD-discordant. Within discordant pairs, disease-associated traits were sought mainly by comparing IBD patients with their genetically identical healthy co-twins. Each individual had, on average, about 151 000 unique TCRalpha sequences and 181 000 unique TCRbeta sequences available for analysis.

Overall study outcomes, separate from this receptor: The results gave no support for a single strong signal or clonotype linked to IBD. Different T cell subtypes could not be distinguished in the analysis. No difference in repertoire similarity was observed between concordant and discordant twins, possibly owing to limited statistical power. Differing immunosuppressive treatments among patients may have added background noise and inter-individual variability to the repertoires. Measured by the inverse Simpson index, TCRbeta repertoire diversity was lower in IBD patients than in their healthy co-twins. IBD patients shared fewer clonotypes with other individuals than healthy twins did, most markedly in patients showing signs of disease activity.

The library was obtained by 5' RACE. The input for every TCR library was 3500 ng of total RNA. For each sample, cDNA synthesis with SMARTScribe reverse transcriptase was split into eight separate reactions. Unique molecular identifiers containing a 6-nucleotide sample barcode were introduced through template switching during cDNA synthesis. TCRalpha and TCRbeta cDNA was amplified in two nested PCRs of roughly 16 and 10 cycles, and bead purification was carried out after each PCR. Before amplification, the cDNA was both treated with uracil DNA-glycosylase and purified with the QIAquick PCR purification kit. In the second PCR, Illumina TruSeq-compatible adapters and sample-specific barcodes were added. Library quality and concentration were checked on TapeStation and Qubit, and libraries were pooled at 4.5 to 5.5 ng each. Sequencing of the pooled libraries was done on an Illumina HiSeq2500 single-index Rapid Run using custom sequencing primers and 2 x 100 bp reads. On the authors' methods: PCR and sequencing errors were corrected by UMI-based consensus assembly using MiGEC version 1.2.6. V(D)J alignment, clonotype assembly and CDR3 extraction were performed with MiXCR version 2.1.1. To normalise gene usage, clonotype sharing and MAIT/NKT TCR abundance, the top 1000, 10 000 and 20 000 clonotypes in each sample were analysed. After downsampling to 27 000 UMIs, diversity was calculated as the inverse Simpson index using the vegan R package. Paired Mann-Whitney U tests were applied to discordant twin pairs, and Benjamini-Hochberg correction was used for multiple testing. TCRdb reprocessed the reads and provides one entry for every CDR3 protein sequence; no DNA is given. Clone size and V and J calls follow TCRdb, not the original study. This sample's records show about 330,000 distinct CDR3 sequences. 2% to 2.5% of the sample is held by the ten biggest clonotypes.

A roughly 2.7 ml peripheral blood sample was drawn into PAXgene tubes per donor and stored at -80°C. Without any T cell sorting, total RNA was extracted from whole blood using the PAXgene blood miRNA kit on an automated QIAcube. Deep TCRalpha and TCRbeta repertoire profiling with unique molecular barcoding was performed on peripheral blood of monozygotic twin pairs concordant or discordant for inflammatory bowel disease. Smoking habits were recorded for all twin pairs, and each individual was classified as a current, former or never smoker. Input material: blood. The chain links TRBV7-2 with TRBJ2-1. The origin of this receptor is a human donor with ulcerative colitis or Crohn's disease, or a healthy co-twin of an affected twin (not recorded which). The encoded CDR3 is CASNRREAPHNEQFF.